This T cell receptor (beta chain) is drawn from a study of T cells in Graves' hyperthyroidism and ophthalmopathy. As regards this clonotype: Its specificity is unknown. At one end the junction does not follow the germline gene, possibly because of a read error.

Germline V CDR1 and CDR2: MNHEY, SVGAGI. This CDR3 comprises 11 residues. Regions amplified from RNA transcripts were the TCR beta CDR3 regions. An initial round of RT-PCR targeting the TCR CDR3 relied on the HTBI primer set. MiXCR, run by TCRdb on the multiplex PCR reads, gives a single entry per CDR3 protein. The sample carries roughly 400,000 distinct CDR3 sequences, 15% to 18% recorded once. Regarding the study as a whole: Ophthalmopathy, which appeared later, was predicted by the model a median around 6 months before onset.

This TCR was sampled from a woman under 30 with Graves' hyperthyroidism that later progressed to Graves' ophthalmopathy. This chain uses TRBV6-5 with TRBJ1-5; tentative D call: TRBD1 (5 bases). Sequencing was performed on blood. The CDR3 protein is CASSIPGPIDF. The DNA of the CDR3 is TGTGCCAGCAGTATACCGGGACCTATAGATTTT.